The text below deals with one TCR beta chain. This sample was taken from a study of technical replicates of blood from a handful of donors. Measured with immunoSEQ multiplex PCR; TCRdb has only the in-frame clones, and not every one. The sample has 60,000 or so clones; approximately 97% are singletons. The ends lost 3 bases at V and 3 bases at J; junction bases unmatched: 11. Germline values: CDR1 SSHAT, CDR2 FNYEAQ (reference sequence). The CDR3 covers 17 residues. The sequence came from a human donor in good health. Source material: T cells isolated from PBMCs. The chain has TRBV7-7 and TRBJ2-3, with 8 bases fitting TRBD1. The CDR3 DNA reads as TGTGCCAGCAGCTTTTTATTCGACAGGGGTACGACAGATACGCAGTATTTT. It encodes CASSFLFDRGTTDTQYF.